This entry describes one TCR beta chain. Per germline, CDR1 SGHRS and CDR2 YFSETQ. The V segment lost 5 bases and the J segment 2 bases; nucleotides outside the gene matches: 2. The CDR3 extends over 15 amino acids. Sequencing used immunoSEQ multiplex PCR; TCRdb keeps in-frame clones, though not all of them. The sample gives tens of thousands of clones, about 90% of which show up once; around 3% is in the top ten. This entry comes from a study of T cells after somatic rescue of genetic block. V usage is TRBV5-1 and J usage is TRBJ2-1, with 12 bases aligning to TRBD2. The sequencing input was peripheral blood mononuclear cells (PBMCs). This TCR derives from a man between 40 and 49 years old. The CDR3 nucleotides are TGCGCCAGCAGGACTAGCGGGGGTCCCTACAATGAGCAGTTCTTC. This gives the protein CASRTSGGPYNEQFF. Using reference TRBV5-1 and TRBJ2-1 for the parts outside the CDR3, the full variable domain is KAGVTQTPRYLIKTRGQQVTLSCSPISGHRSVSWYQQTPGQGLQFLFEYFSETQRNKGNFPGRFSGRQFSNSRSEMNVSTLELGDSALYLCASRTSGGPYNEQFFGPGTRLTVL.